This is a list of T cell receptor beta chains from one sample in a study of T cell changes during pregnancy in multiple sclerosis. Here immunoSEQ multiplex PCR was the method, and the copy in TCRdb shows in-frame clones only, minus some. Among 50,000 to 70,000 clones listed, just under 95% were seen once. Specimen: peripheral blood, collected in the second trimester of pregnancy. The receptors were sampled from a female donor with multiple sclerosis, enrolled in a pregnancy study. The CDR3 runs from the conserved cysteine through the conserved F or W. Each record gives: V gene, J gene, D gene, clone size, CDR3 DNA, CDR3 protein. A D gene is named only where the DNA matches it firmly. Clone size is shown for a subset of rows, as once, few, many or a class of expanded clone.

v_call: TRBV28
j_call: TRBJ2-3
d_call: TRBD1
clone_size: NA
cdr3_nt: TGTGCCAGCAGCTACAGGGGTGCAGATACGCAGTATTTT
cdr3_aa: CASSYRGADTQYF

v_call: TRBV10-3
j_call: TRBJ1-4
d_call: NA
clone_size: NA
cdr3_nt: TGTGCCATCAGTGAGTCTGTCAGCGAGAATGAAAAACTGTTTTTT
cdr3_aa: CAISESVSENEKLFF

v_call: TRBV18
j_call: TRBJ2-1
d_call: TRBD1
clone_size: few
cdr3_nt: TGTGCCAGCTCACCCAGAGAACAGGGGGCGCAGGGGAGTGAGCAGTTCTTC
cdr3_aa: CASSPREQGAQGSEQFF

v_call: TRBV30
j_call: TRBJ2-1
d_call: NA
clone_size: NA
cdr3_nt: TGTGCCTGGAGTGTCTCTAGGTACAATGAGCAGTTCTTC
cdr3_aa: CAWSVSRYNEQFF

v_call: TRBV6-5
j_call: TRBJ1-1
d_call: TRBD1
clone_size: once
cdr3_nt: TGTGCCAGCAGTTACTCCCGGACAGGGAAATACGCTGAAGCTTTCTTT
cdr3_aa: CASSYSRTGKYAEAFF

v_call: TRBV4-1
j_call: TRBJ2-1
d_call: TRBD2
clone_size: NA
cdr3_nt: TGCGCCAGCAGCCCTTCTTGGGGGGGTTACAATGAGCAGTTCTTC
cdr3_aa: CASSPSWGGYNEQFF

v_call: TRBV27
j_call: TRBJ2-1
d_call: NA
clone_size: NA
cdr3_nt: TGTGCCAGCGACCCCCAACGGGACTCACGATCGGGCAATGAGCAGTTCTTC
cdr3_aa: CASDPQRDSRSGNEQFF

v_call: TRBV6-1
j_call: TRBJ1-5
d_call: NA
clone_size: NA
cdr3_nt: TGTGCCAGCAGCGATAATCTAGGGGGGGGTCTCCAGCATTTT
cdr3_aa: CASSDNLGGGLQHF

v_call: TRBV7-8
j_call: TRBJ2-3
d_call: NA
clone_size: NA
cdr3_nt: TGTGCCAGCAGCTGGGGCGCTACCCCCCTTTCGGATACGCAGTATTTT
cdr3_aa: CASSWGATPLSDTQYF

v_call: TRBV11-1
j_call: TRBJ2-5
d_call: NA
clone_size: NA
cdr3_nt: TGTGCCAGCAGCGAGAGGTCCCAAGAGACCCAGTACTTC
cdr3_aa: CASSERSQETQYF

v_call: TRBV7-9
j_call: TRBJ2-1
d_call: NA
clone_size: NA
cdr3_nt: TGTGCCAGCAGCGTCGAGCATCCCTTAACTGGACTCGACAATGAGCAGTTCTTC
cdr3_aa: CASSVEHPLTGLDNEQFF

v_call: TRBV6-5
j_call: TRBJ2-5
d_call: NA
clone_size: NA
cdr3_nt: TGTGCCAGCAGTTTCGGAGTTGGACAAGAGACCCAGTACTTC
cdr3_aa: CASSFGVGQETQYF

v_call: TRBV7-9
j_call: TRBJ2-2
d_call: NA
clone_size: NA
cdr3_nt: TGTGCCAGCAGCTTATTGGGGCTCAACACCGGGGAGCTGTTTTTT
cdr3_aa: CASSLLGLNTGELFF

v_call: TRBV30
j_call: TRBJ2-7
d_call: NA
clone_size: NA
cdr3_nt: TGTGCCTGGAACCGGGACAAGTCCTACGAGCAGTACTTC
cdr3_aa: CAWNRDKSYEQYF

v_call: TRBV10-3
j_call: TRBJ2-3
d_call: NA
clone_size: NA
cdr3_nt: TGTGCCATCAGTGAGTCGAGCGGTAGCACAGATACGCAGTATTTT
cdr3_aa: CAISESSGSTDTQYF

v_call: TRBV27
j_call: TRBJ2-7
d_call: TRBD1
clone_size: NA
cdr3_nt: TGTGCCAGCAGAAGGACAGGGGGCGTGGACGAGCAGTACTTC
cdr3_aa: CASRRTGGVDEQYF

v_call: TRBV7-3
j_call: TRBJ2-2
d_call: NA
clone_size: NA
cdr3_nt: TGTGCCAGCAGCTTAACTCCGGCCGGAGACGGGGAGCTGTTTTTT
cdr3_aa: CASSLTPAGDGELFF

v_call: TRBV7-2
j_call: TRBJ2-5
d_call: NA
clone_size: NA
cdr3_nt: TGTGCCAGCAGCTTAGTTTGGCGGCAGGAGACCCAGTACTTC
cdr3_aa: CASSLVWRQETQYF

v_call: TRBV2
j_call: TRBJ2-5
d_call: NA
clone_size: NA
cdr3_nt: TGTGCCAGCAGTGAAGCGGAAGGAGGAAAAGAGACCCAGTACTTC
cdr3_aa: CASSEAEGGKETQYF

v_call: TRBV19
j_call: TRBJ2-1
d_call: NA
clone_size: NA
cdr3_nt: TGTGCCAGTAGTATAGGGAGGCGACTAGTGTACAATGAGCAGTTCTTC
cdr3_aa: CASSIGRRLVYNEQFF

v_call: TRBV27
j_call: TRBJ1-6
d_call: NA
clone_size: NA
cdr3_nt: TGTGCCAGCAGTCCTTATCAGGCCGCGAATTCACCCCTCCACTTT
cdr3_aa: CASSPYQAANSPLHF

v_call: TRBV2
j_call: TRBJ2-2
d_call: TRBD1
clone_size: NA
cdr3_nt: TGTGCCAGCAGTGAACGTGGACAGGGGACCACCGGGGAGCTGTTTTTT
cdr3_aa: CASSERGQGTTGELFF

v_call: TRBV4-3
j_call: TRBJ2-7
d_call: TRBD1
clone_size: once
cdr3_nt: TGCGCCAGCAGCCAGAGGACAGGGCCCTACGAGCAGTACTTC
cdr3_aa: CASSQRTGPYEQYF

v_call: TRBV16
j_call: TRBJ1-4
d_call: NA
clone_size: NA
cdr3_nt: TGTGCCAGCAGCCAATCCAGTATTCCCACAGGCCGACTGTTTTTT
cdr3_aa: CASSQSSIPTGRLFF

v_call: TRBV27
j_call: TRBJ2-4
d_call: TRBD2
clone_size: NA
cdr3_nt: TGTGCCAGCAGTTTAGGAACTAGCGAGGCCAAAAACATTCAGTACTTC
cdr3_aa: CASSLGTSEAKNIQYF

v_call: TRBV19
j_call: TRBJ2-3
d_call: NA
clone_size: NA
cdr3_nt: TGTGCCAGTAGCCTTCTAGAGAGCACAGATACGCAGTATTTT
cdr3_aa: CASSLLESTDTQYF

v_call: TRBV11-3
j_call: TRBJ1-1
d_call: NA
clone_size: NA
cdr3_nt: TGTGCCAGCAGCTTAATTCGGGGGACTGAAGCTTTCTTT
cdr3_aa: CASSLIRGTEAFF

v_call: TRBV6-5
j_call: TRBJ2-5
d_call: NA
clone_size: once
cdr3_nt: TGTGCCAGCAGCCGCACGCGGGACGGACAAGAGACCCAGTACTTC
cdr3_aa: CASSRTRDGQETQYF

v_call: TRBV7-2
j_call: TRBJ2-2
d_call: NA
clone_size: NA
cdr3_nt: TGTGCCAGCAGCTTTCGAACGGGGAACACCGGGGAGCTGTTTTTT
cdr3_aa: CASSFRTGNTGELFF

v_call: TRBV9
j_call: TRBJ2-5
d_call: NA
clone_size: NA
cdr3_nt: TGTGCCAGCAGCGTAGACCCTAGGGGAGAGACCCAGTACTTC
cdr3_aa: CASSVDPRGETQYF

v_call: TRBV9
j_call: TRBJ2-5
d_call: TRBD2
clone_size: NA
cdr3_nt: TGTGCCAGCAGCGTAGGCGCTAGCGGGTTCGGAGAGACCCAGTACTTC
cdr3_aa: CASSVGASGFGETQYF

v_call: TRBV28
j_call: TRBJ2-3
d_call: NA
clone_size: NA
cdr3_nt: TGTGCCAGCAGGAAAACAGGAGATACGCAGTATTTT
cdr3_aa: CASRKTGDTQYF

v_call: TRBV9
j_call: TRBJ2-2
d_call: NA
clone_size: NA
cdr3_nt: TGTGCCAGCAGCGTTAGTGGCACCGGGGAGCTGTTTTTT
cdr3_aa: CASSVSGTGELFF

v_call: TRBV2
j_call: TRBJ1-4
d_call: TRBD1
clone_size: NA
cdr3_nt: TGTGCCAGCAGCGCCGACAGGGGGCTGAATGAAAAACTGTTTTTT
cdr3_aa: CASSADRGLNEKLFF

v_call: TRBV7-2
j_call: TRBJ1-1
d_call: NA
clone_size: NA
cdr3_nt: TGTGCCAGCAGCTCTCAGGGGCGGACTGAAGCTTTCTTT
cdr3_aa: CASSSQGRTEAFF

v_call: TRBV7-2
j_call: TRBJ2-1
d_call: NA
clone_size: NA
cdr3_nt: TGTGCCAGCAGCTTAGCTAGTAACAATGAGCAGTTCTTC
cdr3_aa: CASSLASNNEQFF

v_call: TRBV4-2
j_call: TRBJ2-7
d_call: TRBD2
clone_size: once
cdr3_nt: TGTGCCAGCAGCCAAGATCGACTAGCGGAGCCATACGAGCAGTACTTC
cdr3_aa: CASSQDRLAEPYEQYF

v_call: TRBV4-1
j_call: TRBJ2-1
d_call: TRBD2
clone_size: NA
cdr3_nt: TGCGCCAGCAGCCAACCCTCAGGACTAGCGGGCTCCTACAATGAGCAGTTCTTC
cdr3_aa: CASSQPSGLAGSYNEQFF

v_call: TRBV10-2
j_call: TRBJ1-5
d_call: NA
clone_size: NA
cdr3_nt: TGCGCCAGCAGCGAACAGGGATGGCTCGGCAATCAGCCCCAGCATTTT
cdr3_aa: CASSEQGWLGNQPQHF

v_call: TRBV7-2
j_call: TRBJ2-7
d_call: NA
clone_size: NA
cdr3_nt: TGTGCCAGCAGCTTAGCGTATGACCCGGAGCTCTCCTACGAGCAGTACTTC
cdr3_aa: CASSLAYDPELSYEQYF

v_call: TRBV6-4
j_call: TRBJ2-1
d_call: NA
clone_size: once
cdr3_nt: TGTGCCAGCAGTGACTCGGAGCAGAATGAGCAGTTCTTC
cdr3_aa: CASSDSEQNEQFF

v_call: TRBV25-1
j_call: TRBJ2-5
d_call: TRBD2
clone_size: NA
cdr3_nt: TGTGCCAGCAGTGAAGGGACTAGCGGGAGTACCCAAGAGACCCAGTACTTC
cdr3_aa: CASSEGTSGSTQETQYF

v_call: TRBV25-1
j_call: TRBJ2-1
d_call: NA
clone_size: NA
cdr3_nt: TGTGCCAGCAGACGGTACTACAATGAGCAGTTCTTC
cdr3_aa: CASRRYYNEQFF

v_call: TRBV5-1
j_call: TRBJ1-1
d_call: NA
clone_size: NA
cdr3_nt: TGCGCCAGCAGCTTCGCCAGGGCCAACACTGAAGCTTTCTTT
cdr3_aa: CASSFARANTEAFF

v_call: TRBV5-8
j_call: TRBJ1-1
d_call: TRBD1
clone_size: once
cdr3_nt: TGTGCCAGCAGCGCCCGGACAGGGGGCACTGAAGCTTTCTTT
cdr3_aa: CASSARTGGTEAFF

v_call: TRBV7-9
j_call: TRBJ2-7
d_call: TRBD1
clone_size: NA
cdr3_nt: TGTGCCAGCAGCTTGGGACAGGGGATTGTCTCCTACGAGCAGTACTTC
cdr3_aa: CASSLGQGIVSYEQYF

v_call: TRBV2
j_call: TRBJ1-5
d_call: NA
clone_size: NA
cdr3_nt: TGTGCCAGCAGCCGCGTCAATAGCAATCAGCCCCAGCATTTT
cdr3_aa: CASSRVNSNQPQHF

v_call: TRBV7-2
j_call: TRBJ2-3
d_call: NA
clone_size: NA
cdr3_nt: TGTGCCAGCAGCCGCCAGACCCGGGAGTGGGGGGATACGCAGTATTTT
cdr3_aa: CASSRQTREWGDTQYF

v_call: TRBV28
j_call: TRBJ2-7
d_call: TRBD2
clone_size: NA
cdr3_nt: TGTGCCAGCAGTTTACCGGCGGGAGAATACGAGCAGTACTTC
cdr3_aa: CASSLPAGEYEQYF

v_call: TRBV19
j_call: TRBJ2-7
d_call: TRBD1
clone_size: NA
cdr3_nt: TGTGCCAGTAGTATAACAACAGGGGGCGAGGAGTACTTC
cdr3_aa: CASSITTGGEEYF

v_call: TRBV18
j_call: TRBJ2-1
d_call: TRBD2
clone_size: NA
cdr3_nt: TGTGCCAGCTCACCAAGGTCTAGCGGCTACAATGAGCAGTTCTTC
cdr3_aa: CASSPRSSGYNEQFF

v_call: TRBV7-8
j_call: TRBJ2-1
d_call: TRBD2
clone_size: NA
cdr3_nt: TGTGCCAGCAGCTTCCTAGCGGGAGTATACAATGAGCAGTTCTTC
cdr3_aa: CASSFLAGVYNEQFF

v_call: TRBV10-3
j_call: TRBJ2-7
d_call: NA
clone_size: NA
cdr3_nt: TGTGCCATCACCGAGGATGGCGTTGGCTACGAGCAGTACTTC
cdr3_aa: CAITEDGVGYEQYF

v_call: TRBV30
j_call: TRBJ1-1
d_call: NA
clone_size: NA
cdr3_nt: TGTGCCTGGAGCCTAGGATCGGTAGGCACTGAAGCTTTCTTT
cdr3_aa: CAWSLGSVGTEAFF

v_call: TRBV5-4
j_call: TRBJ1-1
d_call: NA
clone_size: NA
cdr3_nt: TGTGCCAGCAGCCGATCCCTCCCCCGGGATTCGAACACTGAAGCTTTCTTT
cdr3_aa: CASSRSLPRDSNTEAFF